One sample yielded the 9 T cell receptor beta chains listed below, sequenced in a study of shared clonotypes between healthy human individuals. Terminally differentiated effector memory CD45RA+ cells were excluded by CCR7 positive selection of CD45RO-negative cells. Repertoires were generated with immunoSEQ multiplex PCR, while TCRdb's copy carries only in-frame clones and drops some. This sample has around 600,000 clones, with approximately 95% found just once. The sequencing input was naive CD8+ T cells sorted from blood. The receptor source for this set is a woman aged 30 to 39 in good health.

The chain carries TRBV19 and TRBJ2-5; D not resolved. The J call is doubtful: the DNA matches TRBJ2-7 better. There are 15 residues in the CDR3. Germline values: CDR1 LNHDA, CDR2 SQIVND (reference sequence). The CDR3 here is CASSMSIASSYEQYF. CDR3 bases: TGTGCCAGTAGTATGAGTATTGCTAGCTCCTACGAGCAGTACTTC.

The chain is built from TRBV27 and TRBJ2-7; no definite D call. The CDR3 contains 15 residues. The germline V gene encodes CDR1 MNHEY and CDR2 SMNVEV (reference sequence). Trimming pared 5 bases from V and 2 bases from J, leaving 16 bases between. The CDR3 region is CASSAFAVGAYEQYF. Here the CDR3 DNA reads TGTGCCAGCAGTGCCTTCGCGGTTGGGGCCTACGAGCAGTACTTC.

The chain combines TRBV7-9 with TRBJ1-5, with D possibly being TRBD1 (6 bases). Trimming stripped 3 bases from V and 5 bases from J, with 11 bases between. The CDR3 totals 14 residues. CDR1 is SEHNR and CDR2 is FQNEAQ in the germline V gene (reference sequence). CDR3 sequence (DNA): TGTGCCAGCAGCTTTGGAGAGGGGGATCAGCCCCAGCATTTT. This codes for CASSFGEGDQPQHF.

The V call is TRBV2, the J call TRBJ2-2; D is undetermined. CDR1 and CDR2 from the germline V gene are SNHLY and FYNNEI. This CDR3 has 14 residues. Between the trimmed V and J ends, which lost 4 bases and 3 bases, there was a span of 9 bases. CDR3 loop: CASSVGLYTGELFF. CDR3 nucleotide sequence: TGTGCCAGCAGTGTGGGATTGTACACCGGGGAGCTGTTTTTT.

In this sample, this clone turned up once. The chain recombines TRBV28 with TRBJ2-1; 7 bases agree with TRBD2. There are 14 residues in the CDR3. V lost 7 bases to trimming and J lost 0 bases; unmatched junction nucleotides: 3. Germline V gene lookup returns CDR1 MDHEN and CDR2 SYDVKM. CDR3 loop: CASTLASSYNEQFF. The CDR3 nucleotides read TGTGCCAGCACACTAGCGTCCTCCTACAATGAGCAGTTCTTC.

The rearrangement uses TRBV27 and TRBJ2-5, with D possibly being TRBD1 or TRBD2 (5 bases each). The V end was cut by 5 bases, the J end by 11 bases, with 18 bases between. Germline-derived CDR1 and CDR2 are MNHEY and SMNVEV (reference sequence). The CDR3 contains 13 residues. The CDR3 region is CASSPGTAVEQYF. The CDR3 region has the DNA TGTGCCAGCAGTCCCGGGACGGCTGTTGAGCAGTACTTC.

CDR3 sequence (DNA): TGTGCCAGCAGCTTCACAGGGACTGAAGCTTTCTTT. This translates into CASSFTGTEAFF. This chain joins TRBV11-1 and TRBJ1-1; D might be TRBD1 (6 bases). The CDR3 contains 12 residues. V lost 3 bases to trimming and J lost 5 bases, with 7 bases between them. Germline V gene sequence: CDR1 SGHAT, CDR2 FQDESV (reference sequence).

The rearrangement uses TRBV28 and TRBJ1-5, with 9 bases that match TRBD1. This CDR3 region has 16 residues. The germline V gene has CDR1 MDHEN and CDR2 SYDVKM. The junction had 12 bases not matched to a gene; V was cut back by 6 bases and J by 6 bases. The CDR3, as DNA: TGTGCCAGCAGGCCCCCCGGGACAGGGACGGGTCAGCCCCAGCATTTT. It is translated as CASRPPGTGTGQPQHF.

The gene calls are TRBV28 and TRBJ1-1; perhaps TRBD1 as D (5 bases). V was clipped by 1 base and J by 3 bases, with 12 bases between them. Germline V lookup: CDR1 MDHEN, CDR2 SYDVKM. The CDR3 extends over 15 amino acids. The CDR3 DNA sequence: TGTGCCAGCAGTTTATATCCGGGAGGGGACACTGAAGCTTTCTTT. Its translation is CASSLYPGGDTEAFF.